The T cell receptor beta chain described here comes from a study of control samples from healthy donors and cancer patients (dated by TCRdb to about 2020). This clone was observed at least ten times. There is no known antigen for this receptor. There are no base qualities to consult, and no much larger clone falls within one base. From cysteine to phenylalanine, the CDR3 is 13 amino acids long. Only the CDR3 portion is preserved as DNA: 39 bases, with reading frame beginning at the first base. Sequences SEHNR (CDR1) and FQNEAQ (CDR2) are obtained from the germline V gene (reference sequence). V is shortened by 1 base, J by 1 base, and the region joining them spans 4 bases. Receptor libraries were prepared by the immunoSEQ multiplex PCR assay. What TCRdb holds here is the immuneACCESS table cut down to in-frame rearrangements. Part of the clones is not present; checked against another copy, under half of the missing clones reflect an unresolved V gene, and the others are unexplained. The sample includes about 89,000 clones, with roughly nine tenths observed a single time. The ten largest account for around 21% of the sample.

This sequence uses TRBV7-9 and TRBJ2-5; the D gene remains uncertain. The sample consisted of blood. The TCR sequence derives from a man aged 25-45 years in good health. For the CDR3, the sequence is CASSLGAQETQYF. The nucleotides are TGTGCCAGCAGCTTAGGGGCCCAAGAGACCCAGTACTTC.